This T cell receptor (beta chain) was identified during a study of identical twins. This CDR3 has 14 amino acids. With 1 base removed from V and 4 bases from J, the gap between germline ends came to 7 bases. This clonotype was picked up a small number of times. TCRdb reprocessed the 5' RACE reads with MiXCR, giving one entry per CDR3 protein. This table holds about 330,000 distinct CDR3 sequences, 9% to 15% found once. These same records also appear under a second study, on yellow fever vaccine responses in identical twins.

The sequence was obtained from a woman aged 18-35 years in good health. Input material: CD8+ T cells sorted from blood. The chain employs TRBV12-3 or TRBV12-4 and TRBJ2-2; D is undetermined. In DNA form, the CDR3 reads TGTGCCAGCAGTTTAGGATACAGCACCGGGGAGCTGTTTTTT. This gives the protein CASSLGYSTGELFF.